The 13 T cell receptor beta chains below were found in one sample sequenced in a study of T cell changes during pregnancy in multiple sclerosis. The table came from immunoSEQ multiplex PCR; TCRdb's copy has only in-frame clones and leaves some out. The sample has about 20,000 clones; approximately 91% are singletons. The starting material was CD8+ T cells from peripheral blood mononuclear cells, obtained after pregnancy. These receptors originate from a female donor in good health, enrolled as a control in a pregnancy study.

V gene TRBV9 combines with J gene TRBJ2-1; TRBD2 matches at 13 bases. The germline V gene has CDR1 SGDLS and CDR2 YYNGEE. The CDR3 sequence is 15 residues long. J was trimmed by 6 bases and V by 2 bases; bases with no gene match: 2. CDR3 protein: CASSVGTSGTNEQFF. The CDR3, as DNA: TGTGCCAGCAGCGTTGGGACTAGCGGGACCAATGAGCAGTTCTTC.

The genes are TRBV6-5 and TRBJ2-7; 12 bases fit TRBD2. The V gene end was trimmed by 4 bases and the J gene end by 2 bases; junction bases not matched to a gene: 3. This CDR3 has 15 residues. The germline V gene has CDR1 MNHEY and CDR2 SVGAGI. The DNA for the CDR3 is TGTGCCAGCAGTTCGACTAGCGGGAGTGCCTACGAGCAGTACTTC. It codes for CASSSTSGSAYEQYF.

This clone appeared once. This sequence joins TRBV2 and TRBJ2-1; 7 positions agree with TRBD2. Germline CDR1 reads SNHLY; CDR2 reads FYNNEI. The CDR3 runs 16 residues. Trimming took 6 bases from V and 0 from J; bases not matched to a gene: 8. The chain's CDR3 is CASSPSAGASYNEQFF. For the CDR3, the DNA is TGTGCCAGCAGCCCCTCGGCGGGAGCCTCCTACAATGAGCAGTTCTTC.

This chain uses TRBV6-6 with TRBJ2-5, with D perhaps TRBD2 (5 bases). V lost 2 bases and J lost 5, with 12 bases in between. Germline CDR1 and CDR2: MNHNY and SVGAGI (reference sequence). This CDR3 contains 14 residues. The CDR3 DNA is TGTGCCAGCAGTTACAGGGAGAGCTGGGAGACCCAGTACTTC. This gives the protein CASSYRESWETQYF.

The V and J genes are TRBV7-9 and TRBJ2-7; a possible D gene is TRBD2 (6 bases). The germline V gene encodes CDR1 SEHNR and CDR2 FQNEAQ (reference sequence). Between the trimmed V and J ends, which lost 2 bases and 0 bases, there was a span of 11 bases. The CDR3 is 15 amino acids. The CDR3 here is CASSLLVGSSYEQYF. In DNA, the CDR3 is TGTGCCAGCAGCTTATTGGTCGGGAGCTCCTACGAGCAGTACTTC. The variable domain in full, with the rest retrieved from reference TRBV7-9 and TRBJ2-7, is DTGVSQNPRHKITKRGQNVTFRCDPISEHNRLYWYRQTLGQGPEFLTYFQNEAQLEKSRLLSDRFSAERPKGSFSTLEIQRTEQGDSAMYLCASSLLVGSSYEQYFGPGTRLTVT.

This rearrangement joins TRBV2 to TRBJ1-1; 8 nucleotides agree with TRBD1. CDR3 length equals 13 residues. Trimming at V came to 9 bases and at J to 5 bases, leaving 8 bases not matched to a gene. The germline CDR1 and CDR2 sequences are SNHLY and FYNNEI. CDR3 sequence reads: CASPQGARTEAFF. CDR3 DNA: TGTGCCAGTCCGCAGGGGGCGCGGACTGAAGCTTTCTTT.

The genes are TRBV7-8 and TRBJ2-7; 10 bases map to TRBD2. CDR1 is SGHVS and CDR2 is FQNEAQ in the germline V gene. J gave up 2 bases and V 5 bases, and 6 bases lay outside the gene matches. CDR3 length: 15 residues. CDR3 region: CASSPSGSGPYEQYF. CDR3 coding DNA: TGTGCCAGCAGCCCTAGCGGGAGTGGCCCCTACGAGCAGTACTTC.

In its sample, this clone is medium-sized (0.01 to 0.1%). The chain joins TRBV29-1 to TRBJ2-7, with 9 bases aligning to TRBD1. Germline V gene lookup returns CDR1 SQVTM and CDR2 ANQGSEA. The CDR3 is 14 residues long. The V segment lost 3 bases and the J segment 2 bases; nucleotides outside the gene matches: 5. The CDR3 sequence is CSVDAGTGTYEQYF. The CDR3, as DNA: TGCAGCGTTGATGCGGGGACAGGGACCTACGAGCAGTACTTC.

With regard to this clone: Germline and junction disagree at one end, which may indicate a read error. The chain has TRBV10-3 and TRBJ1-2; D might be TRBD1 (5 bases). Germline V gene sequence: CDR1 ENHRY, CDR2 SYGVKD. CDR3 length equals 12 residues. The DNA of the CDR3 is TGTGCCAGCAGTTACGTCGGGGGTGGCTACACCTTC. Encoded protein: CASSYVGGGYTF.

This chain uses TRBV12-5 with TRBJ2-2, with D possibly being TRBD1 (6 bases). The V gene lost 6 bases and the J gene lost 3 bases, with 17 bases spanning the gap. Germline CDR1 and CDR2: LGHNT and FRNRAP. CDR3 length: 16 amino acids. CDR3 sequence (DNA): TGTGCTAGTGGACGCAGCCGGGACACCTACACCGGGGAGCTGTTTTTT. Its protein product is CASGRSRDTYTGELFF.

The V call is TRBV19, the J call TRBJ1-5; D is unresolved. The CDR3 has 16 residues. The germline V gene encodes CDR1 LNHDA and CDR2 SQIVND (reference sequence). Between the trimmed V and J ends, which lost 1 base and 1 base, there was a span of 11 bases. The CDR3 nucleotides are TGTGCCAGTAGTATAGCTGGTAGATTGAGCAATCAGCCCCAGCATTTT. Protein: CASSIAGRLSNQPQHF.

The chain combines TRBV28 with TRBJ2-7; 7 nucleotides line up with TRBD1. J was trimmed by 7 bases and V by 7 bases; bases with no gene match: 13. Germline assignment: CDR1 MDHEN and CDR2 SYDVKM. This CDR3 contains 14 residues. CDR3 loop: CASTLTGTAAEQYF. In DNA form, the CDR3 reads TGTGCCAGCACCCTTACCGGGACAGCGGCAGAGCAGTACTTC.

The gene calls are TRBV4-1 and TRBJ1-1, with 8 bases matching TRBD1. The CDR3 covers 13 residues. Losses at the gene ends were 3 bases for V and 3 bases for J; bases not matched to a gene: 0. Germline loops: CDR1 MGHRA, CDR2 YSYEKL. The CDR3 reads CASSQDRDTEAFF. DNA for the CDR3: TGCGCCAGCAGCCAGGACAGGGACACTGAAGCTTTCTTT.